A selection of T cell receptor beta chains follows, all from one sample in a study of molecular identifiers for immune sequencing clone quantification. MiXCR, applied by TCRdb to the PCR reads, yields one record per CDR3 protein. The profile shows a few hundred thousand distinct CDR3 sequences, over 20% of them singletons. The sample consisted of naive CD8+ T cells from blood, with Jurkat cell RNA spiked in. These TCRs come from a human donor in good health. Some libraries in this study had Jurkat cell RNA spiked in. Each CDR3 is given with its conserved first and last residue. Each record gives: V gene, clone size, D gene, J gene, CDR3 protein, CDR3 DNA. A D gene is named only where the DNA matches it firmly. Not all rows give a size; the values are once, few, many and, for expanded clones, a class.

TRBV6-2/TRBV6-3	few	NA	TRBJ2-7	CASSYRRGAEQYF	TGTGCCAGCAGTTACAGGCGCGGGGCGGAGCAGTACTTC
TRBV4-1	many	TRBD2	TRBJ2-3	CASSQTIAGSSTDTQYF	TGCGCCAGCAGCCAGACCATAGCGGGGTCTAGCACAGATACGCAGTATTTT
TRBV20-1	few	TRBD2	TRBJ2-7	CSARGLAGVYEQYF	TGCAGTGCTAGAGGGCTAGCGGGAGTCTACGAGCAGTACTTC
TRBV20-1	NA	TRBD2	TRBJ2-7	CSAPDLVSGSLGEQYF	TGCAGTGCACCAGACTTGGTTAGCGGGAGTTTGGGCGAGCAGTACTTC
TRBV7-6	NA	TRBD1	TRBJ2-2	CASGVGPGGTGELFF	TGTGCCAGCGGTGTGGGGCCAGGGGGCACCGGGGAGCTGTTTTTT
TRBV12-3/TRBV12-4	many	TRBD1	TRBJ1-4	CASRQGAEKLFF	TGTGCCAGCCGCCAGGGGGCAGAAAAACTGTTTTTT
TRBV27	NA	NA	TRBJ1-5	CASSLGGENQPQHF	TGTGCCAGCAGTTTAGGCGGGGAAAATCAGCCCCAGCATTTT
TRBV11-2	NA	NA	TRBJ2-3	CASSPGRTDTRYF	TGTGCCAGCAGTCCGGGGCGCACAGATACGCGGTATTTT
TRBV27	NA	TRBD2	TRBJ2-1	CASRGTSGSFSSYNEQFF	TGTGCCAGCCGTGGGACTAGCGGGTCTTTTAGCTCCTACAATGAGCAGTTCTTC
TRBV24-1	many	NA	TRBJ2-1	CATSDSVEQFF	TGTGCCACCAGTGATTCCGTTGAGCAGTTCTTC
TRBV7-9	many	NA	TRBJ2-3	CASSLSSLGHSTDTQYF	TGTGCCAGCAGCTTAAGTTCCCTCGGCCATAGCACAGATACGCAGTATTTT
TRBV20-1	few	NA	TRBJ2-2	CSATDTNTGELFF	TGCAGTGCTACGGACACGAACACCGGGGAGCTGTTTTTT
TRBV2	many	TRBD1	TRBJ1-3	CASSTLDRAGNTIYF	TGTGCCAGCAGTACTCTAGACAGGGCAGGAAACACCATATATTTT
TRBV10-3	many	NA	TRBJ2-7	CAISGGTDYEQYF	TGTGCCATCAGTGGCGGGACGGATTACGAGCAGTACTTC
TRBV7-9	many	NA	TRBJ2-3	CASSLAPDTQYF	TGTGCCAGCAGCTTAGCCCCAGATACGCAGTATTTT
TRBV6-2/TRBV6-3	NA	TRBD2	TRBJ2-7	CASTIGPSGRNEQYF	TGTGCCAGCACCATTGGCCCTAGCGGGAGGAACGAGCAGTACTTC
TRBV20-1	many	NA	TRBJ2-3	CSATRTEQKIDSTDTQYF	TGCAGTGCAACTAGGACAGAACAAAAAATAGATTCGACAGATACGCAGTATTTT
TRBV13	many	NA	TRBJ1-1	CASSKTGYSVTEAFF	TGTGCCAGCAGCAAAACAGGGTATTCGGTTACTGAAGCTTTCTTT
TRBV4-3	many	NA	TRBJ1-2	CASSQDRTPYGYTF	TGCGCCAGCAGCCAAGATCGCACCCCCTATGGCTACACCTTC
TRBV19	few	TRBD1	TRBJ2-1	CASRYRGSYGERFF	TGTGCCAGTAGGTACAGGGGCTCATACGGGGAGCGGTTCTTC
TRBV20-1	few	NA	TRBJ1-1	CSARDKGTGGTEAFF	TGCAGTGCTAGAGATAAGGGAACGGGCGGCACTGAAGCTTTCTTT
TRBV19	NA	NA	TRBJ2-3	CASSILDTDTQCF	TGTGCCAGTAGTATACTCGACACAGATACGCAGTGTTTT
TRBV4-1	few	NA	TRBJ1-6	CASSQRVTAYNSPLHF	TGCGCCAGCAGCCAACGGGTCACTGCCTATAATTCACCCCTCCACTTT
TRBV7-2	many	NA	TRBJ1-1	CASSWRGGTEAFF	TGTGCCAGCAGCTGGCGAGGGGGCACTGAAGCTTTCTTT
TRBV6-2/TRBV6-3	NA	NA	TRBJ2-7	CASSYDVGIEVEQYF	TGTGCCAGCAGTTACGATGTCGGAATCGAGGTTGAGCAGTACTTC
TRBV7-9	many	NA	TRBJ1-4	CASSLALGGEKLFF	TGTGCCAGCAGCTTGGCACTTGGGGGTGAAAAACTGTTTTTT